A selection of T cell receptor beta chains follows, all from one sample in a study of blood T cell repertoires in COVID-19. Generated by immunoSEQ multiplex PCR, the TCRdb table keeps only in-frame clones and is missing some. The profile shows some 190,000 clones, around 85% of them singletons. Sequenced: peripheral blood. All receptors derive from a man aged 55 to 70 with acute or convalescent COVID-19. Each CDR3 is given with its conserved first and last residue. Fields, in order: clone size, J gene, V gene, D gene, CDR3 protein, CDR3 DNA. The D gene is left open where the match is weak. Not all rows give a size; the values are once, few, many and, for expanded clones, a class.

size: NA
J: TRBJ2-1
V: TRBV9
D: TRBD2
CDR3: CASSSSGSYNEQFF
DNA: TGTGCCAGCTCCAGCAGCGGGAGTTACAATGAGCAGTTCTTC

size: NA
J: TRBJ2-4
V: TRBV30
D: NA
CDR3: CAWSLSRSKNIQYF
DNA: TGTGCCTGGAGCTTGAGCAGGTCCAAAAACATTCAGTACTTC

size: NA
J: TRBJ2-2
V: TRBV28
D: NA
CDR3: CASALHGGGAGELFF
DNA: TGTGCCAGCGCTCTTCATGGTGGCGGGGCCGGGGAGCTGTTTTTT

size: few
J: TRBJ2-1
V: TRBV6-1
D: NA
CDR3: CASSEVLPSVEQFF
DNA: TGTGCCAGCAGTGAAGTTCTCCCCTCCGTTGAGCAGTTCTTC

size: once
J: TRBJ1-2
V: TRBV28
D: NA
CDR3: CASSYLQVTNYGYTF
DNA: TGTGCCAGCAGTTACCTACAGGTGACTAACTATGGCTACACCTTC

size: few
J: TRBJ2-1
V: TRBV6-2/TRBV6-3
D: NA
CDR3: CASSLVNEQFF
DNA: TGTGCCAGCAGTCTCGTAAATGAGCAGTTCTTC

size: NA
J: TRBJ2-5
V: TRBV9
D: NA
CDR3: CASSARDTLQETQYF
DNA: TGTGCCAGCAGCGCCCGGGACACCCTACAAGAGACCCAGTACTTC

size: NA
J: TRBJ2-4
V: TRBV2
D: NA
CDR3: CASILVAKNIQYF
DNA: TGTGCCAGTATACTAGTAGCCAAAAACATTCAGTACTTC

size: NA
J: TRBJ2-5
V: TRBV28
D: NA
CDR3: CASIGATSNRQTQYF
DNA: TGTGCCAGCATAGGGGCCACCTCCAACCGCCAGACCCAGTACTTC

size: NA
J: TRBJ2-6
V: TRBV3-1/TRBV3-2
D: NA
CDR3: CASSQVRGSGANVLTF
DNA: TGTGCCAGCAGCCAAGTGAGAGGCTCTGGGGCCAACGTCCTGACTTTC

size: once
J: TRBJ2-7
V: TRBV18
D: TRBD2
CDR3: CASSLGGSSYEQYF
DNA: TGTGCCAGCTCACTCGGGGGGAGCTCCTACGAGCAGTACTTC

size: NA
J: TRBJ2-7
V: TRBV2
D: TRBD1
CDR3: CASSGQGSEQYF
DNA: TGTGCCAGCAGTGGACAGGGGTCCGAGCAGTACTTC

size: once
J: TRBJ1-2
V: TRBV6-5
D: NA
CDR3: CASKQSNYGYTF
DNA: TGTGCCAGCAAACAGAGTAACTATGGCTACACCTTC

size: NA
J: TRBJ2-3
V: TRBV18
D: TRBD2
CDR3: CASSPQLAADTQYF
DNA: TGTGCCAGCTCACCACAGCTAGCGGCAGATACGCAGTATTTT

size: NA
J: TRBJ1-1
V: TRBV23-1
D: NA
CDR3: CASSQGQGIRAFF
DNA: TGCGCCAGCAGTCAAGGGCAGGGGATACGAGCTTTCTTT

size: NA
J: TRBJ2-5
V: TRBV5-6
D: TRBD2
CDR3: CASSFQREGRETQYF
DNA: TGTGCCAGCAGCTTCCAGCGGGAGGGCCGGGAGACCCAGTACTTC

size: once
J: TRBJ2-7
V: TRBV28
D: TRBD2
CDR3: CASSLAGGTLGEQYF
DNA: TGTGCCAGCAGTTTGGCGGGAGGGACGCTCGGAGAGCAGTACTTC